These 26 T cell receptor beta chains were sequenced from one sample in a study of blood T cell repertoires in COVID-19. TCRdb's table, derived via immunoSEQ multiplex PCR, lists solely in-frame clones and lacks some. The repertoire includes roughly 180,000 clones, about 80% of them detected once, and 13% to 15% sits in the top ten. Material for sequencing was PBMCs or T cells enriched from blood (not recorded which). The receptors derive from a man in his fifties or sixties who had been exposed to COVID-19.

The gene calls are TRBV30 and TRBJ1-4, with 7 bases that match TRBD1. Germline trimming cut 3 bases from V and 2 bases from J; bases unmatched to any gene: 12. This CDR3 comprises 17 residues. The V gene's germline CDR1 is GTSNPN and CDR2 SVGIG (reference sequence). The CDR3 nucleotides read TGTGCCTGGAGCAGGGGGATAGGGAGTCAGACTAATGAAAAACTGTTTTTT. This translates into CAWSRGIGSQTNEKLFF.

The chain combines TRBV28 with TRBJ1-5, with D possibly being TRBD1 (6 bases). The CDR3 is made up of 12 amino acids. The V and J ends lost 5 bases and 9 bases respectively, with 11 bases between them. Germline CDR1 and CDR2: MDHEN and SYDVKM. CDR3 sequence reads: CASSTGTGPQHF. Here the CDR3 DNA reads TGTGCCAGCAGTACAGGGACGGGGCCCCAGCATTTT.

The chain has TRBV27 and TRBJ2-1; TRBD1 aligns across 7 bases. There are 13 residues in the CDR3. The V gene end was trimmed by 5 bases and the J gene end by 11 bases; junction bases not matched to a gene: 9. The V gene's germline CDR1 is MNHEY and CDR2 SMNVEV (reference sequence). CDR3 DNA sequence: TGTGCCAGCAGTCCACCCTACAGGGGCCAGCAGTTCTTC. This translates into CASSPPYRGQQFF.

V usage is TRBV7-2 and J usage is TRBJ1-1; 8 bases align to TRBD1. The CDR3 loop spans 14 amino acids. With 8 bases clipped from V and 2 bases from J, the junction kept 7 bases outside the gene matches. Germline V gene lookup returns CDR1 SGHTA and CDR2 FQGNSA. The CDR3 bases are TGTGCCAGCGGCGAGACAGGGGTCAACACTGAAGCTTTCTTT. Translating it yields CASGETGVNTEAFF. The complete variable domain, with remaining parts taken from reference TRBV7-2 and TRBJ1-1, reads GAGVSQSPSNKVTEKGKDVELRCDPISGHTALYWYRQSLGQGLEFLIYFQGNSAPDKSGLPSDRFSAERTGGSVSTLTIQRTQQEDSAVYLCASGETGVNTEAFFGQGTRLTVV.

At least ten counts were recorded for this clone. This chain connects TRBV7-9 to TRBJ1-1, with D unclear. Per the germline V gene, CDR1 is SEHNR and CDR2 is FQNEAQ (reference sequence). V was cut by 1 base and J by 7 bases, with 16 bases left in between. This CDR3 has 15 amino acids. The CDR3 coding sequence is TGTGCCAGCAGCTTAGATGGGTCAGGAGGCATTGAAGCTTTCTTT. Residues: CASSLDGSGGIEAFF.

As regards this clone: Different DNA sequences within this sample yield the same CDR3. The rearrangement links TRBV3-1 (or the pseudogene TRBV3-2) to TRBJ2-1; TRBD2 is a possible D gene (5 bases). CDR3 length: 14 amino acids. V was cut by 6 bases and J by 9 bases, with 18 bases left in between. In germline, CDR1 is LGHDT, CDR2 YNNKEL (reference sequence). The CDR3: CASSHREREGEQFF. The CDR3, as DNA: TGTGCCAGCAGTCATAGGGAGCGAGAGGGTGAGCAGTTCTTC.

This clone came up a few times. V gene TRBV27 combines with J gene TRBJ1-5, with a tentative D call TRBD1 (5 bases). Per germline, CDR1 MNHEY and CDR2 SMNVEV (reference sequence). This CDR3 region has 16 residues. The V end was cut by 0 bases, the J end by 6 bases, with 15 bases between. The chain's CDR3 is CASSLSPARGAQPQHF. The DNA for the CDR3 is TGTGCCAGCAGTTTATCTCCCGCGCGGGGCGCTCAGCCCCAGCATTTT.

The CDR3, as DNA: TGTGCCAGCAGCCCGAACAGGGGGAACACTGAAGCTTTCTTT. It encodes CASSPNRGNTEAFF. The chain combines TRBV11-3 with TRBJ1-1; TRBD1 matches 7 bases. Germline CDR1 SGHNT, CDR2 YENEEA. The CDR3 contains 14 residues. V lost 5 bases to trimming and J lost 1 base; unmatched junction nucleotides: 4.

CDR3 residues: CASSYGGAQETQYF. The DNA of the CDR3 is TGTGCCAGCAGTTACGGGGGGGCCCAAGAGACCCAGTACTTC. V is TRBV6-2 or TRBV6-3 and J is TRBJ2-5; TRBD2 might be the D (7 bases). V lost 2 bases and J 1 base, leaving 8 bases between the germline ends. The CDR3 covers 14 residues. From germline, CDR1 is MNHEY and CDR2 SVGEGT.

The J gene is TRBJ1-1, the V gene TRBV6-5; D not certain. The CDR3 is 13 residues long. V was trimmed by 7 bases and J by 5 bases, leaving 14 bases between them. Germline V gene sequence: CDR1 MNHEY, CDR2 SVGAGI. The CDR3 coding sequence is TGTGCCAGCACCCTACCCGGGTCTACTGAAGCTTTCTTT. Translation gives CASTLPGSTEAFF.

V is TRBV24-1 and J is TRBJ1-3; a weak D match, TRBD1 (6 bases). CDR3 size: 14 residues. Trimming cost V 6 bases and J 4 bases, with 12 bases left between them. Germline-derived CDR1 and CDR2 are KGHDR and SFDVKD. The CDR3 protein is CATSLGASGNTIYF. The CDR3 nucleotides read TGTGCCACCAGTCTGGGGGCCTCCGGAAACACCATATATTTT.

The V call is TRBV7-9, the J call TRBJ2-4; D is possibly TRBD1 (5 bases). Trimming removed 1 base at V and 6 bases at J, with 10 bases between. CDR1 and CDR2 (germline): SEHNR, FQNEAQ (reference sequence). The CDR3 runs 14 residues. CDR3: CASSLDGQGNIQYF. The CDR3, as DNA: TGTGCCAGCAGCTTAGATGGCCAGGGAAACATTCAGTACTTC. The variable domain in full, with the rest retrieved from reference TRBV7-9 and TRBJ2-4, is DTGVSQNPRHKITKRGQNVTFRCDPISEHNRLYWYRQTLGQGPEFLTYFQNEAQLEKSRLLSDRFSAERPKGSFSTLEIQRTEQGDSAMYLCASSLDGQGNIQYFGAGTRLSVL.

The V gene is TRBV2, the J gene TRBJ2-1, with 11 bases aligning to TRBD2. CDR3 size: 16 residues. CDR1 is SNHLY, CDR2 FYNNEI, per germline. Trimming removed 6 bases from V and 5 bases from J; junction bases left unmatched: 9. The CDR3 nucleotides are TGTGCCAGCAGGACCGGGACTAGCGGAGCTGACAATGAGCAGTTCTTC. Amino acid sequence: CASRTGTSGADNEQFF. The full variable domain, rest sourced from reference TRBV2 and TRBJ2-1, is EPEVTQTPSHQVTQMGQEVILRCVPISNHLYFYWYRQILGQKVEFLVSFYNNEISEKSEIFDDQFSVERPDGSNFTLKIRSTKLEDSAMYFCASRTGTSGADNEQFFGPGTRLTVL.

The V gene is TRBV30, the J gene TRBJ2-5, with D perhaps matching TRBD1 (6 bases). This CDR3 is 13 amino acids long. Trimming shortened V by 2 bases and J by 4 bases, and 11 bases separated the two germline ends. CDR1 GTSNPN and CDR2 SVGIG come from the germline V gene (reference sequence). The CDR3 reads CAWSRGGRETQYF. The DNA of the CDR3 is TGTGCCTGGAGTAGAGGGGGACGAGAGACCCAGTACTTC.

This chain joins TRBV2 and TRBJ2-2; TRBD2 matches 8 bases. There are 18 residues in the CDR3. Germline V CDR1 and CDR2: SNHLY, FYNNEI. V lost 3 bases and J lost 4; bases outside the gene matches: 13. The CDR3 sequence is CASSDPGLATHTTGELFF. The CDR3 DNA reads TGTGCCAGCAGTGATCCCGGACTAGCTACTCATACCACCGGGGAGCTGTTTTTT.

This chain links TRBV19 with TRBJ1-1; D is unclear. Trimming shortened V by 11 bases and J by 1 base, and 14 bases separated the two germline ends. The CDR3 contains 13 residues. Germline lookup yields CDR1 LNHDA and CDR2 SQIVND (reference sequence). This chain's CDR3 is CAGRAAGNTEAFF. DNA of the CDR3: TGTGCCGGGAGGGCTGCCGGGAACACTGAAGCTTTCTTT.

The chain links TRBV5-1 to TRBJ2-7; D uncertain. Germline CDR1 is SGHRS and CDR2 is YFSETQ. This CDR3 region has 15 residues. V gave up 0 bases and J gave up 1 base, with 11 bases separating them. CDR3: CASSLGDTLSYEQYF. For the CDR3, the DNA is TGCGCCAGCAGCTTGGGCGATACCCTGTCCTACGAGCAGTACTTC.

This rearrangement joins TRBV7-9 to TRBJ1-2; 7 bases align to TRBD1. The CDR3 loop spans 14 amino acids. With V trimmed by 3 bases and J by 4 bases, 5 bases remained unmatched. Looked up from germline, CDR1 is SEHNR and CDR2 is FQNEAQ (reference sequence). The CDR3 reads CASSFFQGVYGYTF. The CDR3 nucleotides read TGTGCCAGCAGCTTCTTCCAGGGGGTCTATGGCTACACCTTC.

The chain employs TRBV7-3 and TRBJ2-3; 8 nucleotides match TRBD1. Per germline, CDR1 SGHTA and CDR2 FQGTGA. Unmatched junction bases numbered 7, after V lost 5 bases and J lost 3 bases. The CDR3 loop spans 15 amino acids. The CDR3: CASSARDRGTDTQYF. The CDR3 nucleotides are TGTGCCAGCAGCGCCCGAGACAGGGGAACAGATACGCAGTATTTT.

Only a few counts were recorded for this clone. V usage is TRBV19 and J usage is TRBJ1-6; D is undetermined. V was trimmed by 3 bases and J by 10 bases, leaving 13 bases between them. Germline V gives CDR1 LNHDA, CDR2 SQIVND (reference sequence). The CDR3 has 14 residues. CDR3 in amino acids: CASSMVRGRSPLHF. CDR3 DNA sequence: TGTGCCAGTAGTATGGTGCGGGGAAGGTCACCCCTCCACTTT. The whole variable domain, remainder taken from reference TRBV19 and TRBJ1-6, is DGGITQSPKYLFRKEGQNVTLSCEQNLNHDAMYWYRQDPGQGLRLIYYSQIVNDFQKGDIAEGYSVSREKKESFPLTVTSAQKNPTAFYLCASSMVRGRSPLHFGNGTRLTVT.

The CDR3 is CASRKRAGGSYEQYF. As DNA, the CDR3 is TGTGCCAGCAGAAAGAGAGCGGGAGGCTCCTACGAGCAGTACTTC. The chain has TRBV6-5 and TRBJ2-7; TRBD2 matches at 9 bases. This CDR3 comprises 15 residues. The germline V gene has CDR1 MNHEY and CDR2 SVGAGI. Trimming at V came to 6 bases and at J to 0 bases, leaving 6 bases not matched to a gene.

The chain links TRBV7-2 to TRBJ2-1; 14 nucleotides agree with TRBD2. CDR3 length: 18 amino acids. V shed 1 base and J 4 bases; nucleotides not matched to a gene: 6. Germline V gene lookup returns CDR1 SGHTA and CDR2 FQGNSA. The CDR3 DNA reads as TGTGCCAGCAGCTTAGGACTAGCGGGAGGGTCATATTACAATGAGCAGTTCTTC. The encoded protein is CASSLGLAGGSYYNEQFF.

The rearrangement uses TRBV10-2 and TRBJ1-5; 8 bases fit TRBD1. This CDR3 spans 15 amino acids. Germline V CDR1 and CDR2: WSHSY, SAAADI. Trimming at V came to 4 bases and at J to 4 bases, leaving 6 bases not matched to a gene. For the CDR3, the DNA is TGCGCCAGCAGTGCGACAGGGGACTATAATCAGCCCCAGCATTTT. Protein product: CASSATGDYNQPQHF.

The rearrangement links TRBV6-1 to TRBJ1-2, with D perhaps TRBD1 (5 bases). Trimming pared 3 bases from V and 5 bases from J, leaving 16 bases between. The CDR3 sequence is 15 residues long. CDR1 is MNHNS, CDR2 SASEGT, per germline. The DNA for the CDR3 is TGTGCCAGCAGTGAGGTTCAGGAGGGGAGATATGGCTACACCTTC. This gives the protein CASSEVQEGRYGYTF.

The chain uses TRBV29-1 and TRBJ1-2; no clear D. Germline CDR1 and CDR2: SQVTM and ANQGSEA. This CDR3 has 12 residues. V gave up 8 bases and J gave up 3 bases, with 13 bases separating them. For the CDR3, the DNA is TGCAGCTCTCGGACTCGAGACTATGGCTACACCTTC. Translated: CSSRTRDYGYTF.

The rearrangement uses TRBV6-5 and TRBJ2-2; D may be TRBD2 (5 bases). The CDR3 loop spans 14 amino acids. CDR1 is MNHEY, CDR2 SVGAGI, per germline. V was trimmed by 2 bases and J by 6 bases, leaving 10 bases between them. The CDR3, as DNA: TGTGCCAGCAGTTACATCCAGGAGGCCGGGGAGCTGTTTTTT. This translates into CASSYIQEAGELFF.